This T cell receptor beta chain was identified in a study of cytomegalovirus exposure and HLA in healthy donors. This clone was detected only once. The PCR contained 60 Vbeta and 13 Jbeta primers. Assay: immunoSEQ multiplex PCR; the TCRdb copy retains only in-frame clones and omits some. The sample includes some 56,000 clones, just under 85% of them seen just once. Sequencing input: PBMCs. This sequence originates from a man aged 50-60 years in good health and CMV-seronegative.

In DNA, the CDR3 is TGCGCCAGCAGCTTGCGGGGCTCCTACGAGCAGTACTTC. This sequence encodes CASSLRGSYEQYF. The V call is TRBV5-1, the J call TRBJ2-7; tentatively, D is TRBD2 (5 bases). V dropped 1 base and J dropped 0 bases, with 5 bases sitting between them. Germline CDR1 is SGHRS and CDR2 is YFSETQ. The CDR3 loop spans 13 amino acids.